The 25 T cell receptor beta chains given below trace back to one sample, sequenced in a study of low-dose radiotherapy and immunotherapy resistance in tumors. Primers targeting TRAV and TRBV primed first-strand cDNA, covering alpha and beta chains. Amplification of TCRs used a constant-region primer and V-primer adapter for roughly 22 PCR cycles. MiXCR, run by TCRdb on the reads, gives a single entry per CDR3 protein. Among around 65,000 distinct CDR3 sequences, around 27% were seen once, and the ten largest hold roughly 7%. Stated time point: before trial treatment. The specimen comprised PBMCs, sampled before treatment. The receptors were gathered from a male donor with rectosigmoid adenocarcinoma.

The chain couples TRBV29-1 to TRBJ2-5; D is possibly TRBD1 or TRBD2 (5 bases each). Trimming took 4 bases from V and 7 from J, leaving 19 bases between them. The CDR3 covers 14 residues. Germline CDR1 SQVTM, CDR2 ANQGSEA. CDR3 amino acids: CSVAISAVGGTQYF. CDR3 DNA: TGCAGCGTTGCAATTTCGGCAGTTGGGGGGACCCAGTACTTC.

Comments on this clonotype: One base away lies a much larger clone, so this may be a sequencing read error. The V call is TRBV4-3, the J call TRBJ2-7, with a tentative D call TRBD2 (7 bases). The CDR3 consists of 16 residues. Between the trimmed V and J ends, which lost 4 bases and 7 bases, there was a span of 23 bases. Germline V gene lookup returns CDR1 LGHNA and CDR2 YSLEER. The CDR3 here is CASSPEGGGSYNEQYF. In nucleotides, the CDR3 is TGCGCCAGCAGCCCCGAGGGGGGGGGCTCCTACAATGAGCAGTACTTC.

This clonotype has only a few counts. A much larger clone is a single base away; this may be a read error. V and J are TRBV6-1 and TRBJ1-5, with no clear D. Between the trimmed V and J ends, which lost 3 bases and 0 bases, there was a span of 9 bases. The germline V gene has CDR1 MNHNS and CDR2 SASEGT. The CDR3 covers 15 residues. The DNA of the CDR3 is TGTGCCAGCAGTGACTTAGGTGGTAGCAATCAGCCCCAGCATTTT. It translates to CASSDLGGSNQPQHF.

V gene TRBV5-1 combines with J gene TRBJ2-3, with TRBD1 matching over 10 bases. The CDR3 length is 15 residues. The V segment lost 2 bases and the J segment 4 bases; nucleotides outside the gene matches: 4. The germline gives CDR1 SGHRS, CDR2 YFSETQ. The CDR3 DNA reads as TGCGCCAGCAGCTTAGTAGGACAGGGGGCAGATACGCAGTATTTT. This translates into CASSLVGQGADTQYF.

This clonotype was counted ten times or more. The chain employs TRBV28 and TRBJ2-7; 8 positions match TRBD1. Germline-derived CDR1 and CDR2 are MDHEN and SYDVKM. V trimming: 4 bases; J trimming: 5 bases; junction bases outside the gene matches: 4. The CDR3 runs 13 residues. This chain's CDR3 is CASSWAGGDEQYF. The CDR3 coding sequence is TGTGCCAGCAGTTGGGCAGGGGGCGACGAGCAGTACTTC.

This clonotype was seen many times. This rearrangement joins TRBV19 to TRBJ2-2, with a possible D match to TRBD2 (6 bases). Trimming shortened V by 5 bases and J by 3 bases, and 7 bases separated the two germline ends. The germline gives CDR1 LNHDA, CDR2 SQIVND (reference sequence). The CDR3 is 13 residues long. CDR3 residues: CASSSGDTGELFF. The CDR3 nucleotides are TGTGCCAGTAGTTCGGGGGACACCGGGGAGCTGTTTTTT.

This clonotype was picked up many times. The chain employs TRBV29-1 and TRBJ2-7, with TRBD1 as a possible D gene (5 bases). CDR3 length equals 12 residues. The ends were cut back, 4 bases at V and 4 bases at J, with 11 bases in the middle. Germline assignment: CDR1 SQVTM and CDR2 ANQGSEA. CDR3 nucleotides: TGCAGCGTTGGCCAGGGTGGATACGAGCAGTACTTC. Translating it yields CSVGQGGYEQYF.

The chain joins TRBV6-2 or TRBV6-3 to TRBJ2-3, with 7 bases aligning to TRBD2. The CDR3 has 15 residues. J gave up 1 base and V 0 bases, and 1 base lay outside the gene matches. Germline values: CDR1 MNHEY, CDR2 SVGEGT. In nucleotides, the CDR3 is TGTGCCAGCAGTTACTCGGGAGGGGGCACAGATACGCAGTATTTT. This codes for CASSYSGGGTDTQYF.

This clonotype was counted many times. This chain connects TRBV29-1 to TRBJ2-3, with D hard to call. V was pared by 5 bases and J by 2 bases, with 11 bases between. Germline V gene data show CDR1 as SQVTM and CDR2 as ANQGSEA. This CDR3 comprises 13 residues. This CDR3 is CSVRGRNTDTQYF. CDR3 nucleotides: TGCAGCGTTCGTGGCAGGAACACAGATACGCAGTATTTT.

This clonotype was seen repeatedly, ten times or more. The V call is TRBV5-1, the J call TRBJ2-1; 12 nucleotides agree with TRBD2. Losses at the gene ends were 2 bases for V and 1 base for J; bases not matched to a gene: 4. The length of the CDR3 is 17 residues. In germline, CDR1 is SGHRS, CDR2 YFSETQ. Here the CDR3 DNA reads TGCGCCAGCAGCTTCGGCGGGACTAGCGGGTCCTACAATGAGCAGTTCTTC. Its translation is CASSFGGTSGSYNEQFF.

This clonotype occurred many times. The chain joins TRBV7-8 to TRBJ2-2, with TRBD1 identical over 10 bases. The germline V gene has CDR1 SGHVS and CDR2 FQNEAQ. V lost 5 bases to trimming and J lost 6 bases; unmatched junction nucleotides: 9. The CDR3 is 16 residues long. The CDR3 sequence: CASSLSRDRGSGELFF. CDR3 DNA sequence: TGTGCCAGCAGCCTAAGCCGGGACAGGGGATCCGGGGAGCTGTTTTTT.

The table lists this clonotype with many counts. This chain links TRBV7-8 with TRBJ2-1; possibly TRBD1 for D (6 bases). The CDR3 consists of 12 residues. Germline-derived CDR1 and CDR2 are SGHVS and FQNEAQ. Trimming removed 5 bases at V and 7 bases at J, with 9 bases between. The CDR3 spells CASSPQGNEQFF. DNA of the CDR3: TGTGCCAGCAGCCCCCAGGGGAATGAGCAGTTCTTC.

A remark on this clonotype: With a far larger clone one base away, a read error is the likely cause. The chain carries TRBV6-2 or TRBV6-3 and TRBJ2-7, with D possibly matching TRBD1 (7 bases). CDR3 length: 14 amino acids. Germline CDR1 and CDR2: MNHEY and SVGEGT. The CDR3: CVSSTRRRGREQYF. Here the CDR3 DNA reads TGTGTCAGTTCTACCCGACGCAGGGGGAGGGAGCAGTACTTC.

This clonotype has at least ten counts. The V call is TRBV6-1, the J call TRBJ1-2; D is ambiguous. Germline V gene data show CDR1 as MNHNS and CDR2 as SASEGT. CDR3 length equals 11 residues. Trimming took off 7 bases at V and 3 bases at J, with 6 bases between the two ends. In DNA, the CDR3 is TGTGCCAGCATGTGGGACTATGGCTACACCTTC. The encoded protein is CASMWDYGYTF.

CDR3 in DNA: TGTGCCAGCAGCTCCACAGGGGGCAATGCCATTAATGAAAAACTGTTTTTT. Translation: CASSSTGGNAINEKLFF. The genes are TRBV7-2 and TRBJ1-4, with TRBD1 matching 9 bases. The CDR3 runs 17 residues. Losses at the gene ends were 4 bases for V and 4 bases for J; bases not matched to a gene: 10. Germline V gene data show CDR1 as SGHTA and CDR2 as FQGNSA.

This clonotype was picked up many times. This chain joins TRBV5-5 and TRBJ1-1; tentative D call: TRBD1 (5 bases). Trimming took off 4 bases at V and 2 bases at J, with 15 bases between the two ends. From germline, CDR1 is SGHKS and CDR2 YYEKEE (reference sequence). This CDR3 contains 15 residues. The CDR3 reads CASSLQGLINTEAFF. The CDR3 nucleotides read TGTGCCAGCAGCCTGCAGGGACTGATTAACACTGAAGCTTTCTTT.

Ten or more counts support this clonotype. The chain couples TRBV5-1 to TRBJ2-5; either TRBD1 or TRBD2 may supply D (6 bases each). The V and J ends lost 4 bases and 2 bases respectively, with 18 bases between them. The CDR3 is 16 amino acids. Germline CDR1 is SGHRS and CDR2 is YFSETQ. As DNA, the CDR3 is TGCGCCAGCAGCCTGGGGACTTGGGGGACACAAGAGACCCAGTACTTC. Its protein product is CASSLGTWGTQETQYF. Using reference TRBV5-1 and TRBJ2-5 for the parts outside the CDR3, the full variable domain is KAGVTQTPRYLIKTRGQQVTLSCSPISGHRSVSWYQQTPGQGLQFLFEYFSETQRNKGNFPGRFSGRQFSNSRSEMNVSTLELGDSALYLCASSLGTWGTQETQYFGPGTRLLVL.

The table lists this clonotype with many counts. The genes are TRBV9 and TRBJ2-2; a possible D gene is TRBD2 (5 bases). Per the germline V gene, CDR1 is SGDLS and CDR2 is YYNGEE. The CDR3 spans 17 residues. Trimming shortened V by 0 bases and J by 0 bases, and 12 bases separated the two germline ends. The chain's CDR3 is CASSVGPSGTNTGELFF. CDR3 nucleotide sequence: TGTGCCAGCAGCGTAGGACCCAGCGGAACGAACACCGGGGAGCTGTTTTTT.

The chain employs TRBV5-4 and TRBJ1-2; tentative D call: TRBD1 (5 bases). The V gene lost 3 bases and the J gene lost 2 bases, with 14 bases spanning the gap. The CDR3 extends over 15 amino acids. The germline V gene has CDR1 SGHNT and CDR2 YYREEE (reference sequence). The chain's CDR3 is CASSSPDTTNYGYTF. The DNA for the CDR3 is TGTGCCAGCAGCTCCCCGGACACCACGAACTATGGCTACACCTTC.

V gene TRBV7-9 combines with J gene TRBJ2-1; tentative D call: TRBD1 (6 bases). Trimming pared 4 bases from V and 3 bases from J, leaving 13 bases between. Germline values: CDR1 SEHNR, CDR2 FQNEAQ (reference sequence). CDR3 size: 15 residues. The CDR3 coding sequence is TGTGCCAGCAGCTCAATGCAGGGGATCTACAATGAGCAGTTCTTC. This encodes CASSSMQGIYNEQFF.

This clonotype was recorded many times. The genes are TRBV4-3 and TRBJ1-4, with TRBD1 matching over 7 bases. V trimming: 3 bases; J trimming: 3 bases; junction bases outside the gene matches: 7. The germline gives CDR1 LGHNA, CDR2 YSLEER. The CDR3 loop spans 16 amino acids. CDR3 sequence reads: CASSQGGGQPNEKLFF. The CDR3, as DNA: TGCGCCAGCAGCCAGGGGGGGGGACAGCCTAATGAAAAACTGTTTTTT.

This clonotype was detected many times. The chain has TRBV5-6 and TRBJ2-7; a possible D gene is TRBD2 (6 bases). V was cut by 0 bases and J by 0 bases, with 10 bases left in between. This CDR3 region has 15 residues. Germline V gene sequence: CDR1 SGHDT, CDR2 YYEEEE. The CDR3 bases are TGTGCCAGCAGCTTGGGTCGGGGGAGCTCCTACGAGCAGTACTTC. This encodes CASSLGRGSSYEQYF.

This clonotype was seen ten or more times. J is TRBJ1-1 and V is TRBV7-2, with D hard to call. V was trimmed by 5 bases and J by 4 bases, leaving 11 bases between them. CDR1 and CDR2 from the germline V gene are SGHTA and FQGNSA. This CDR3 spans 13 amino acids. In DNA, the CDR3 is TGTGCCAGCAGCGGAGCTGTGGGCACTGAAGCTTTCTTT. This sequence encodes CASSGAVGTEAFF.

This clonotype was seen at least ten times. The chain recombines TRBV6-2 or TRBV6-3 with TRBJ2-3; D is unresolved. V shed 4 bases and J shed 2 bases, with 13 bases lying between them. This CDR3 has 15 residues. Germline CDR1 reads MNHEY; CDR2 reads SVGEGT. This CDR3 reads CASSWYGRDTDTQYF. As DNA, the CDR3 is TGTGCCAGCAGTTGGTACGGACGAGACACAGATACGCAGTATTTT.

About this clonotype itself: One base separates it from a far larger clone, so it is likely a read error. The chain employs TRBV24-1 and TRBJ2-1, with 9 bases identical to TRBD1. Germline-derived CDR1 and CDR2 are KGHDR and SFDVKD. The CDR3 sequence is 11 residues long. V dropped 10 bases and J dropped 10; count of bases not matched to a gene: 4. This CDR3 is CATEDRGEQFF. The CDR3, as DNA: TGTGCCACTGAGGACAGGGGCGAGCAGTTCTTC.